A selection of T cell receptor beta chains follows, all from one sample in a study of T cells in Graves' hyperthyroidism and ophthalmopathy. In TCRdb, the multiplex PCR reads were re-called with MiXCR into one record per CDR3 protein. The sample carries about 480,000 distinct CDR3 sequences, 13% to 15% recorded once. Sequences were obtained from blood. All receptors come from a young woman with Graves' hyperthyroidism. The conserved cysteine and the conserved F or W are not part of the CDR3 here.

ASSLAYSNQPQH TRBV27 12
ASSKGAGVATEAF TRBV14 13
ASSAGQGINEQF TRBV9 12
ASSSHRGRLDEQF TRBV27 13
ASSLGVAGTETQY TRBV5-1 13
ASSRFPGQGPNAGNQPQH TRBV7-9 18
ASSQEDQNTEAF TRBV3-1 12
ASKRSGGNIQY TRBV6-1 11
ASRGGPSSYNEQF TRBV2 13
ASSPPGQGRETQY TRBV18 13
ASSVKEAGGSHNYGYT TRBV5-1 16
ATMREQGNTEAF TRBV6-1 12
ASSESGGAGTEAF TRBV9 13
ATKGTSGINEQF TRBV24-1 12
SATTVNYGYT TRBV20-1 10
ASRRTGNTEAF TRBV7-9 11
ASSKGITLAGVYEQF TRBV14 15